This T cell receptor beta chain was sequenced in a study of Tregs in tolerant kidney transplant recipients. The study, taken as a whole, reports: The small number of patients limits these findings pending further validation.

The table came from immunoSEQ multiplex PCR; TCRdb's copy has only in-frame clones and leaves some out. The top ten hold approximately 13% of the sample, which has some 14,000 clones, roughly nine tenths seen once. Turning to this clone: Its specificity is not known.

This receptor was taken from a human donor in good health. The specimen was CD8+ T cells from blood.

The CDR3 spells CASSWSPGGHVLYTEAFF. In nucleotides, the CDR3 is TGCGCCAGCAGCTGGTCCCCCGGGGGTCATGTTCTCTACACTGAAGCTTTCTTT. V usage is TRBV5-1 and J usage is TRBJ1-1; weak D call: TRBD1 (5 bases). Between the trimmed V and J ends, which lost 3 bases and 3 bases, there was a span of 24 bases. Germline loops: CDR1 SGHRS, CDR2 YFSETQ. There are 18 residues in the CDR3. Full variable domain (remainder filled in from reference TRBV5-1 and TRBJ1-1): KAGVTQTPRYLIKTRGQQVTLSCSPISGHRSVSWYQQTPGQGLQFLFEYFSETQRNKGNFPGRFSGRQFSNSRSEMNVSTLELGDSALYLCASSWSPGGHVLYTEAFFGQGTRLTVV.